This T cell receptor (beta chain) was identified during a study of OX40 agonist ivuxolimab in advanced cancers. Study details: The dose of intravenous ivuxolimab that patients received every 2 weeks ranged from 0.01 to 10 mg/kg. A mean age of approximately 64 years, range 23 to 79, was recorded, and more than 80% were male. Study-level results: Part of the nonresponder group also had normalized T-cell clonal expansion that was low.

With respect to this clone: Its cognate antigen is unknown.

Sequenced by immunoSEQ multiplex PCR; TCRdb stores in-frame clones only, minus some. This sample has some 19,000 clones, with over 80% found just once. Blood got drawn at baseline, again on cycle 4 day 1, and then on cycle 7 day 1. The sequence was collected from an adult with an advanced solid tumor such as melanoma, head and neck, liver or kidney cancer. The source material was CD4+ or CD8+ T cells sorted from blood, sampled in a trial of the OX40 agonist ivuxolimab.

Here the CDR3 reads CASSPPQGEPYEQYF. The CDR3 coding sequence is TGTGCCAGCTCACCACCGCAGGGTGAGCCCTACGAGCAGTACTTC. V gene TRBV18 combines with J gene TRBJ2-7; a weak D match, TRBD1 (5 bases). The CDR3 consists of 15 residues. V lost 0 bases and J lost 2, with 11 bases in between. Germline CDR1 reads KGHSH; CDR2 reads LQKENI.